Listed here are 20 T cell receptor beta chains from one sample, sequenced in a study of identical twins. TCRdb reanalysed the 5' RACE reads using MiXCR and keeps one entry per CDR3 protein. Here the sample spans about 200,000 distinct CDR3 sequences, more than 6.5% being singletons. These data were likewise used in another study, on yellow fever vaccine responses in identical twins.

Sequenced: memory (CD45RO+) T cells sorted from blood. Every receptor here comes from a woman younger than 35 in good health.

The sample holds many counts of this clonotype. This sequence joins TRBV15 and TRBJ2-6; TRBD1 might be the D (6 bases). Trimming removed 3 bases at V and 0 bases at J, with 15 bases between. The CDR3 totals 18 residues. Germline V gives CDR1 LNHNV, CDR2 YYDKDF (reference sequence). The CDR3 is CATSSRTDNISGANVLTF. The CDR3 DNA reads TGTGCCACCAGCAGCCGGACAGATAATATCTCTGGGGCCAACGTCCTGACTTTC.

There are many counts of this clonotype. The rearrangement uses TRBV6-6 and TRBJ2-7, with D possibly TRBD1 on 5 matching bases. Trimming removed 3 bases at V and 3 bases at J, with 9 bases between. Looked up from germline, CDR1 is MNHNY and CDR2 is SVGAGI (reference sequence). The length of the CDR3 is 13 residues. CDR3 in amino acids: CASSYLRDYEQYF. The CDR3 nucleotides read TGTGCCAGCAGTTATCTCAGGGACTACGAGCAGTACTTC.

For this clonotype: Because the CDR3's place on the DNA is in doubt, the DNA is left out and the CDR3 is given as listed by TCRdb. The chain is built from TRBV23-1 and TRBJ2-2; TRBD1 was called by the table and not checked on the DNA. TRBV23-1 is marked as an open reading frame, function uncertain. The CDR3 spans 14 amino acids, including both terminal residues. The CDR3 protein is CASSPDRGPGSCFF.

The V gene is TRBV5-1, the J gene TRBJ2-7; no clear D. The V end was cut by 2 bases, the J end by 2 bases, with 8 bases between. The germline CDR1 and CDR2 sequences are SGHRS and YFSETQ. The CDR3 sequence is 13 residues long. CDR3 protein: CASSFAQTYEQYF. For the CDR3, the DNA is TGCGCCAGCAGCTTTGCTCAGACCTACGAGCAGTACTTC.

The J gene is TRBJ1-1, the V gene TRBV7-2; unclear D gene. Germline V gene sequence: CDR1 SGHTA, CDR2 FQGNSA. Trimming cost V 6 bases and J 0 bases, with 11 bases left between them. This CDR3 comprises 14 residues. The CDR3 loop is CASRGSVVNTEAFF. The CDR3 coding sequence is TGTGCCAGCAGAGGGTCGGTCGTGAACACTGAAGCTTTCTTT.

This clonotype was seen a handful of times. The J gene is TRBJ1-1, the V gene TRBV18, with D possibly being TRBD1 (5 bases). CDR1 and CDR2 from the germline V gene are KGHSH and LQKENI. The CDR3 is 13 residues long. V shed 3 bases and J shed 7 bases, with 12 bases lying between them. The CDR3 region has the DNA TGTGCCAGCTCACCCCAGACAGCCAATGAAGCTTTCTTT. This encodes CASSPQTANEAFF.

The CDR3, as DNA: TGCAGTGCTAGGGACGACAGGGACACTGAAGCTTTCTTT. This codes for CSARDDRDTEAFF. The chain couples TRBV20-1 to TRBJ1-1; TRBD1 matches 7 bases. The germline V gene encodes CDR1 DFQATT and CDR2 SNEGSKA (reference sequence). The junction had 4 bases not matched to a gene; V was cut back by 3 bases and J by 3 bases. The CDR3 is 13 amino acids.

The sample holds a few counts of this clonotype. V usage is TRBV10-1 and J usage is TRBJ2-3; 8 bases match TRBD2. Germline CDR1 WNHNN, CDR2 SYGVQD (reference sequence). J lost 1 base, V lost 0 bases, and 6 bases had no gene match. This CDR3 is 17 amino acids long. The CDR3 here is CASSESPPGGGTDTQYF. The CDR3 coding sequence is TGCGCCAGCAGTGAGTCCCCTCCGGGAGGGGGCACAGATACGCAGTATTTT.

The J gene is TRBJ2-1, the V gene TRBV3-1; D possibly corresponds to TRBD1 (5 bases). This CDR3 contains 18 residues. Germline-derived CDR1 and CDR2 are LGHDT and YNNKEL (reference sequence). Trimming left V 2 bases short and J 0 bases short, with 17 bases between. The CDR3 spells CASSQPAFGATSYNEQFF. CDR3 coding DNA: TGTGCCAGCAGCCAACCTGCTTTTGGGGCGACCTCCTACAATGAGCAGTTCTTC.

This clonotype was seen ten or more times. The rearrangement joins TRBV29-1 to TRBJ2-5; 10 bases match TRBD1. Germline lookup yields CDR1 SQVTM and CDR2 ANQGSEA. The trim removed 5 bases at V and 4 bases at J, leaving 4 bases unmatched. CDR3 length: 13 residues. CDR3 DNA sequence: TGCAGCGTTCGACAGGGGGCAGGAGAGACCCAGTACTTC. Amino acids: CSVRQGAGETQYF.

This clonotype has a count of ten or more. The gene calls are TRBV12-3 or TRBV12-4 and TRBJ2-5; no clear D gene. The CDR3 totals 15 residues. The ends were cut back, 3 bases at V and 2 bases at J, with 13 bases in the middle. This chain's CDR3 is CASSFASLIQETQYF. The CDR3 DNA sequence: TGTGCCAGCAGTTTTGCAAGCCTAATTCAAGAGACCCAGTACTTC.

In its sample, this clonotype was seen a few times. The gene calls are TRBV5-4 and TRBJ2-4; D uncertain. CDR1 is SGHNT, CDR2 YYREEE, per germline (reference sequence). The germline V and J ends were trimmed by 4 bases and 7 bases, with 15 bases remaining between them. CDR3 length: 14 amino acids. DNA for the CDR3: TGTGCCAGCAGCCCATCCCGGTATGGGAACATTCAGTACTTC. Encoded protein: CASSPSRYGNIQYF.

The rearrangement joins TRBV20-1 to TRBJ2-3; 8 nucleotides match TRBD2. The V gene end was trimmed by 3 bases and the J gene end by 2 bases; junction bases not matched to a gene: 7. This CDR3 region has 15 residues. From germline, CDR1 is DFQATT and CDR2 SNEGSKA (reference sequence). CDR3 DNA sequence: TGCAGTGCTAGCTCTTGGCGGGGGGCCACAGATACGCAGTATTTT. This sequence encodes CSASSWRGATDTQYF.

This clonotype was observed at least ten times. The chain joins TRBV28 to TRBJ2-5; D not resolved. Trimming took off 6 bases at V and 5 bases at J, with 16 bases between the two ends. CDR3 length: 14 amino acids. CDR1 is MDHEN, CDR2 SYDVKM, per germline. This CDR3 is CASRPRIGWETQYF. The CDR3 DNA reads as TGTGCCAGCAGGCCAAGAATTGGGTGGGAGACCCAGTACTTC.

This clonotype has ten or more counts. J is TRBJ2-7 and V is TRBV14; the D is unclear. V lost 1 base and J 3 bases, leaving 13 bases between the germline ends. The CDR3 spans 15 residues. CDR1 and CDR2 (germline): SGHDN, FVKESK. The CDR3 DNA reads as TGTGCCAGCAGCCAAGTAGCCGGCAGAGACTACGAGCAGTACTTC. Translated, it gives CASSQVAGRDYEQYF.

This clonotype was counted many times. CDR3 amino acids: CSAIPGTGFEQYF. The CDR3 DNA follows: TGCAGTGCTATCCCCGGGACAGGGTTCGAGCAGTACTTC. The rearrangement links TRBV20-1 to TRBJ2-7, with 9 bases lining up with TRBD1. V was pared by 4 bases and J by 6 bases, with 7 bases of the junction left unmatched. This CDR3 is 13 amino acids long. The V gene's germline CDR1 is DFQATT and CDR2 SNEGSKA (reference sequence).

This clonotype was detected ten times or more. The chain joins TRBV11-2 to TRBJ1-4; D is perhaps TRBD1 (5 bases). The CDR3 is 16 amino acids. From germline, CDR1 is SGHAT and CDR2 FQNNGV. The ends were cut back, 5 bases at V and 10 bases at J, with 23 bases in the middle. The CDR3 DNA sequence: TGTGCCAGCAGCCAAGGGTCCAACCTGGGGCCCAGAAAACTGTTTTTT. Translated: CASSQGSNLGPRKLFF.

The chain joins TRBV28 to TRBJ2-2, with TRBD1 identical over 9 bases. The junction had 8 bases not matched to a gene; V was cut back by 4 bases and J by 5 bases. The CDR3 covers 16 residues. The germline V gene has CDR1 MDHEN and CDR2 SYDVKM. Here the CDR3 DNA reads TGTGCCAGCAGTTCCCCCGGACAGGGGAAAACCGGGGAGCTGTTTTTT. It codes for CASSSPGQGKTGELFF.

The chain employs TRBV4-3 and TRBJ2-2, with D unclear. The CDR3 is 15 amino acids. The V end was cut by 0 bases, the J end by 3 bases, with 8 bases between. The V gene's germline CDR1 is LGHNA and CDR2 YSLEER. CDR3 loop: CASSQDLAYTGELFF. The DNA of the CDR3 is TGCGCCAGCAGCCAAGATCTCGCGTACACCGGGGAGCTGTTTTTT.

The V call is TRBV28, the J call TRBJ1-1, with D maybe TRBD1 (6 bases). The germline V gene encodes CDR1 MDHEN and CDR2 SYDVKM. The CDR3 runs 14 residues. V gave up 6 bases and J gave up 2 bases, with 13 bases separating them. CDR3: CASSAGQLNTEAFF. The CDR3 region has the DNA TGTGCCAGCAGCGCCGGACAGTTAAACACTGAAGCTTTCTTT.